This TCR beta chain stems from a study of T cells in Graves' hyperthyroidism and ophthalmopathy. About the study: Peripheral blood sampling occurred at initial diagnosis, before any treatment.

Study results and limitations: Using 13 V-J features, a model discriminated ophthalmopathy from stable hyperthyroidism.

Amplification of TCR beta CDR3 regions was performed using RNA transcripts as template. The HTBI primer set was used in a first-round RT-PCR of the TCR CDR3. TCRdb re-derived calls from the multiplex PCR reads in MiXCR, one entry per CDR3 protein. Of about 720,000 distinct CDR3 sequences listed, about 17% were seen once; the top ten hold approximately 8%. The V and J ends lost 1 base and 5 bases, in that order; junction bases with no gene match: 5. The CDR3 sequence is 16 residues long. In germline, CDR1 is KGHDR, CDR2 SFDVKD. Stability of Graves' hyperthyroidism was defined as absent ophthalmopathy progression within 18 months. The patients, who ranged from 18 to 65 in age, presented with newly diagnosed hyperthyroidism lasting under 2 months. This clonotype was seen a single time. Its target is unknown.

The rearrangement joins TRBV24-1 to TRBJ2-5, with 11 bases aligning to TRBD1. The receptor's source is a man in his late teens or twenties with Graves' hyperthyroidism. The sequenced sample consisted of blood. The CDR3 bases are TGTGCCACCAGTGATTTTGGACAGGGGGCGCGTGAGACCCAGTACTTC. This codes for CATSDFGQGARETQYF.